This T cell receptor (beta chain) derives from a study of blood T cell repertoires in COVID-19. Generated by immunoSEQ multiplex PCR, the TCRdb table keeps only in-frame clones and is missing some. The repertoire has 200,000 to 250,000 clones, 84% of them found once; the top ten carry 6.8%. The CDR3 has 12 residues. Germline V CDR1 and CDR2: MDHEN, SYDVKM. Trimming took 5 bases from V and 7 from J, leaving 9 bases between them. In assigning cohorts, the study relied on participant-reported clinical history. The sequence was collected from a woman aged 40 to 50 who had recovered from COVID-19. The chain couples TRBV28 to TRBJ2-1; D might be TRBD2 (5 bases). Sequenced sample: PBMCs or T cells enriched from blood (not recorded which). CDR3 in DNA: TGTGCCAGCAGTGAGGGAATGAATGAGCAGTTCTTC. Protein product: CASSEGMNEQFF. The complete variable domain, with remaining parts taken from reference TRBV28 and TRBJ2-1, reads DVKVTQSSRYLVKRTGEKVFLECVQDMDHENMFWYRQDPGLGLRLIYFSYDVKMKEKGDIPEGYSVSREKKERFSLILESASTNQTSMYLCASSEGMNEQFFGPGTRLTVL.